The next 21 T cell receptor beta chains were all read from a single sample in a study of CD8 T cells in Susac syndrome. An amount of RNA that ranged from roughly 0.5 to 1 ug was reverse transcribed with random hexamers. Each CDR3 protein gets one entry after TCRdb re-called the immunoSEQ multiplex PCR reads with MiXCR. Of 200,000 to 250,000 distinct CDR3 sequences in the sample, approximately 95% are singletons; the top ten hold less than 0.095%. Sequencing used CD4+ T cells from PBMCs. These receptors were collected from a human donor with multiple sclerosis.

The V and J genes are TRBV20-1 and TRBJ2-1, with 10 bases aligning to TRBD1. This CDR3 contains 17 residues. J gave up 2 bases and V 5 bases, and 12 bases lay outside the gene matches. Germline CDR1 and CDR2: DFQATT and SNEGSKA (reference sequence). CDR3 in DNA: TGCAGTGCTCTCGACCGGGGACAGGGGATCGCCTACAATGAGCAGTTCTTC. This sequence encodes CSALDRGQGIAYNEQFF.

The chain links TRBV25-1 to TRBJ2-1; D gene ambiguous. Trimming took off 6 bases at V and 3 bases at J, with 9 bases between the two ends. Germline CDR1 and CDR2: MGHDK and SYGVNS. CDR3 size: 13 residues. CDR3 in amino acids: CASREKFYNEQFF. CDR3 DNA sequence: TGTGCCAGCAGGGAGAAGTTCTACAATGAGCAGTTCTTC.

This clonotype was recorded once. The chain links TRBV27 to TRBJ2-3; TRBD1 agrees at 7 bases. Per germline, CDR1 MNHEY and CDR2 SMNVEV (reference sequence). The CDR3 loop spans 18 amino acids. The V gene end was trimmed by 7 bases and the J gene end by 3 bases; junction bases not matched to a gene: 19. For the CDR3, the DNA is TGTGCCAGCACCACTGCGAATGAGACAGGGCTGAAGACAGATACGCAGTATTTT. It specifies CASTTANETGLKTDTQYF.

The chain joins TRBV27 to TRBJ2-5; 13 bases map to TRBD2. The ends lost 6 bases at V and 5 bases at J; junction bases unmatched: 12. Germline values: CDR1 MNHEY, CDR2 SMNVEV (reference sequence). The CDR3 covers 17 residues. The CDR3, as DNA: TGTGCCAGCAGGCGAAGCGCCCGGACTAGCGGGAGTGAGACCCAGTACTTC. Protein: CASRRSARTSGSETQYF.

The chain is built from TRBV19 and TRBJ1-5, with D unresolved. The CDR3 is made up of 13 amino acids. The V and J ends lost 3 bases and 3 bases respectively, with 6 bases between them. Germline V gives CDR1 LNHDA, CDR2 SQIVND (reference sequence). The CDR3 DNA sequence: TGTGCCAGTAGTATGGCAGACAATCAGCCCCAGCATTTT. Translating it yields CASSMADNQPQHF. Full variable domain (missing parts from reference TRBV19 and TRBJ1-5): DGGITQSPKYLFRKEGQNVTLSCEQNLNHDAMYWYRQDPGQGLRLIYYSQIVNDFQKGDIAEGYSVSREKKESFPLTVTSAQKNPTAFYLCASSMADNQPQHFGDGTRLSIL.

The rearrangement links TRBV18 to TRBJ1-1, with a weak D call TRBD1 (5 bases). Trimming stripped 6 bases from V and 0 bases from J, with 14 bases between. The CDR3 spans 15 residues. Germline CDR1 and CDR2: KGHSH and LQKENI. CDR3 DNA: TGTGCCAGCTCGGTGACCCAGGGACTGAACACTGAAGCTTTCTTT. This sequence encodes CASSVTQGLNTEAFF.

Here the CDR3 reads CASSFLISGANVLTF. The CDR3 nucleotides read TGTGCCAGCAGCTTTTTGATCTCTGGGGCCAACGTCCTGACTTTC. This chain joins TRBV11-1 and TRBJ2-6; D gene unclear. The V gene lost 3 bases and the J gene lost 0 bases, with 6 bases spanning the gap. The germline gives CDR1 SGHAT, CDR2 FQDESV (reference sequence). The CDR3 length is 15 residues.

This clonotype was picked up one time. The chain combines TRBV12-3 or TRBV12-4 with TRBJ2-7; 7 nucleotides agree with TRBD1. The CDR3 runs 19 residues. V was pared by 1 base and J by 4 bases, with 19 bases of the junction left unmatched. CDR3 amino acids: CASSLESWLIGTEKYEQYF. The CDR3 DNA sequence: TGTGCCAGCAGTTTAGAATCCTGGCTGATCGGGACAGAGAAATACGAGCAGTACTTC.

The chain carries TRBV20-1 and TRBJ1-1; D unresolved. V dropped 1 base and J dropped 3 bases, with 9 bases sitting between them. The CDR3 extends over 13 amino acids. Germline CDR1 and CDR2: DFQATT and SNEGSKA (reference sequence). The CDR3 sequence is CSARGQGYTEAFF. CDR3 in DNA: TGCAGTGCTAGAGGGCAAGGGTACACTGAAGCTTTCTTT.

The chain uses TRBV20-1 and TRBJ2-7; D not certain. This CDR3 spans 14 amino acids. Trimming stripped 3 bases from V and 4 bases from J, with 16 bases between. Germline lookup yields CDR1 DFQATT and CDR2 SNEGSKA (reference sequence). This CDR3 is CSASYIGQTYEQYF. The CDR3 coding sequence is TGCAGTGCTAGTTATATTGGGCAGACTTACGAGCAGTACTTC.

The rearrangement uses TRBV3-1 and TRBJ2-7; tentatively, D is TRBD1 (6 bases). Germline V gene sequence: CDR1 LGHDT, CDR2 YNNKEL (reference sequence). V lost 3 bases, J lost 2 bases, and 8 bases lay in between. CDR3 size: 13 residues. CDR3 in DNA: TGTGCCAGCAGCCACGGGACAACCTACGAGCAGTACTTC. Its protein product is CASSHGTTYEQYF.

This chain joins TRBV3-1 and TRBJ2-5; 7 bases map to TRBD2. The germline CDR1 and CDR2 sequences are LGHDT and YNNKEL (reference sequence). Trimming removed 8 bases from V and 5 bases from J; junction bases left unmatched: 8. The CDR3 runs 13 residues. CDR3 sequence reads: CASGKAGVETQYF. The DNA for the CDR3 is TGTGCCAGCGGGAAGGCGGGAGTCGAGACCCAGTACTTC.

The chain combines TRBV24-1 with TRBJ1-6; TRBD1 might be the D (6 bases). CDR3 length: 15 residues. V dropped 4 bases and J dropped 11 bases, with 17 bases sitting between them. The germline V gene encodes CDR1 KGHDR and CDR2 SFDVKD. This chain's CDR3 is CATSDPLRGNAPLHF. The CDR3 DNA reads as TGTGCCACCAGTGACCCTTTGAGGGGGAACGCACCCCTCCACTTT.

V gene TRBV24-1 combines with J gene TRBJ2-1; 7 nucleotides match TRBD1. Germline V lookup: CDR1 KGHDR, CDR2 SFDVKD. The length of the CDR3 is 15 residues. J gave up 6 bases and V 9 bases, and 13 bases lay outside the gene matches. CDR3 bases: TGTGCCACCGGACAGGCAGATAGCAGTAGCAATGAGCAGTTCTTC. Encoded protein: CATGQADSSSNEQFF.

This chain connects TRBV6-1 to TRBJ1-2; TRBD1 might be the D (6 bases). CDR3 length: 12 residues. V dropped 5 bases and J dropped 8 bases, with 12 bases sitting between them. Germline V CDR1 and CDR2: MNHNS, SASEGT. The CDR3 here is CASSRTESGYTF. CDR3 coding DNA: TGTGCCAGCAGTAGGACAGAGTCGGGCTACACCTTC.

The chain carries TRBV15 and TRBJ1-2; D might be TRBD1 (6 bases). There are 16 residues in the CDR3. V was shortened by 0 bases and J by 6 bases, with 17 bases between the two germline ends. In germline, CDR1 is LNHNV, CDR2 YYDKDF (reference sequence). In DNA form, the CDR3 reads TGTGCCACCAGCAGAGATGGGGGGGCGTTCGGGAATGGCTACACCTTC. Amino acids: CATSRDGGAFGNGYTF.

The chain employs TRBV4-2 and TRBJ2-1; D gene uncertain. The CDR3 runs 14 residues. V gave up 0 bases and J gave up 2 bases, with 5 bases separating them. Germline V gene sequence: CDR1 LGHNA, CDR2 YNFKEQ. CDR3 nucleotides: TGTGCCAGCAGCCAAGATCGGACCTACAATGAGCAGTTCTTC. Amino acids: CASSQDRTYNEQFF.

The V call is TRBV20-1, the J call TRBJ2-1; D gene uncertain. The CDR3 runs 16 residues. CDR1 is DFQATT and CDR2 is SNEGSKA in the germline V gene (reference sequence). Deletions cut 0 bases from V and 3 bases from J, with 15 bases between. The CDR3 here is CSARDRKASVYNEQFF. The CDR3 DNA sequence: TGCAGTGCTAGAGATCGGAAGGCGTCAGTCTACAATGAGCAGTTCTTC.

The table lists this clonotype with a count of one. The J gene is TRBJ2-1, the V gene TRBV29-1, with 7 bases identical to TRBD2. In germline, CDR1 is SQVTM, CDR2 ANQGSEA. J was trimmed by 7 bases and V by 4 bases; bases with no gene match: 7. The CDR3 covers 13 residues. The CDR3 bases are TGCAGCGTTGCGGGGAGGGCCTTTAATGAGCAGTTCTTC. Translation: CSVAGRAFNEQFF.

This clonotype appeared once. V gene TRBV9 combines with J gene TRBJ2-5; 8 bases are shared with TRBD1. V dropped 3 bases and J dropped 5; count of bases not matched to a gene: 9. Germline lookup yields CDR1 SGDLS and CDR2 YYNGEE. The CDR3 contains 15 residues. The CDR3 is CASSGTGPPSETQYF. CDR3 bases: TGTGCCAGCAGCGGGACAGGGCCGCCTTCGGAGACCCAGTACTTC.

J is TRBJ1-1 and V is TRBV6-1; D is undetermined. The germline gives CDR1 MNHNS, CDR2 SASEGT. V was trimmed by 6 bases and J by 4 bases, leaving 15 bases between them. The CDR3 extends over 14 amino acids. The CDR3 here is CASSSHTGGTEAFF. The CDR3 DNA reads as TGTGCCAGCAGCTCCCACACGGGCGGCACTGAAGCTTTCTTT.